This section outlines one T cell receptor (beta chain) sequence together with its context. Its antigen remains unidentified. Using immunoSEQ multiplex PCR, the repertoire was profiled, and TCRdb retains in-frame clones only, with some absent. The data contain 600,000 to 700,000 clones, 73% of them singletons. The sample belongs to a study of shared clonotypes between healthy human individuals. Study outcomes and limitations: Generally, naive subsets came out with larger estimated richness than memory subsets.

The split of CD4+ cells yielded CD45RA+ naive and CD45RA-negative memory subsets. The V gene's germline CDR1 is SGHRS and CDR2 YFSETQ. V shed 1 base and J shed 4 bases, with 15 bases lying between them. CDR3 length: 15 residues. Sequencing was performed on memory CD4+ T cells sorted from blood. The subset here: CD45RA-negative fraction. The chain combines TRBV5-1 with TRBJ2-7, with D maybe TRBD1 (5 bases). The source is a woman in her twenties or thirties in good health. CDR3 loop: CASSLLAGSPYEQYF. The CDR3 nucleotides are TGCGCCAGCAGCTTGTTGGCAGGGTCGCCGTACGAGCAGTACTTC.